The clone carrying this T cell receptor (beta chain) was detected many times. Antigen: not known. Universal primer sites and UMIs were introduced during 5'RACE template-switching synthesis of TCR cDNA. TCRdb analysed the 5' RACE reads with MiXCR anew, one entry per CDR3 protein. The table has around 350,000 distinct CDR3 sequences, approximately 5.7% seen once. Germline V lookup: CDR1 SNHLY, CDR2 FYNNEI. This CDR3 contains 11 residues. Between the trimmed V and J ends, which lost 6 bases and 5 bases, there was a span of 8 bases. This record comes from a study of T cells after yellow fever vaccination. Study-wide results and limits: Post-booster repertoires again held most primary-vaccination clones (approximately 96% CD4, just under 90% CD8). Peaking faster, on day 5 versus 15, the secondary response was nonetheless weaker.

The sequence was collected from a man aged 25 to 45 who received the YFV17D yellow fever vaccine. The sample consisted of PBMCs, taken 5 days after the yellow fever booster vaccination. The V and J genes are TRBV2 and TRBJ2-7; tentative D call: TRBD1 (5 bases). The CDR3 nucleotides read TGTGCCAGCAGGGGGCGGAACGAGCAGTACTTC. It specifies CASRGRNEQYF.